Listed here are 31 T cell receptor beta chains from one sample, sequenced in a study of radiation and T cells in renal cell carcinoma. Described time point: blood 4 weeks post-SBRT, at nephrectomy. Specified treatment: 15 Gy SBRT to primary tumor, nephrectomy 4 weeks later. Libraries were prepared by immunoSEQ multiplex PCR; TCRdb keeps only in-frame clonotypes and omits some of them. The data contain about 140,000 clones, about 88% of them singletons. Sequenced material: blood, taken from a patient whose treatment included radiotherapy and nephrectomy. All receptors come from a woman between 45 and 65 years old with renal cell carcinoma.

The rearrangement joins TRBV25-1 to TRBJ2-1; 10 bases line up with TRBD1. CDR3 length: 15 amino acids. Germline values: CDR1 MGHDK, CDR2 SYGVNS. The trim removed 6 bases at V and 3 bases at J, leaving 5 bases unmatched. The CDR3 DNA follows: TGTGCCAGCAGAGAAAGGACAGGGGGCTACAATGAGCAGTTCTTC. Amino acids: CASRERTGGYNEQFF.

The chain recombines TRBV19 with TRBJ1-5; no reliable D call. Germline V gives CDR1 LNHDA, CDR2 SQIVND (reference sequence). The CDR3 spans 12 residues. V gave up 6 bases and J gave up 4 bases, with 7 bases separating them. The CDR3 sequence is CASRGRNQPQHF. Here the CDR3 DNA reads TGTGCCAGTAGAGGTCGGAATCAGCCCCAGCATTTT.

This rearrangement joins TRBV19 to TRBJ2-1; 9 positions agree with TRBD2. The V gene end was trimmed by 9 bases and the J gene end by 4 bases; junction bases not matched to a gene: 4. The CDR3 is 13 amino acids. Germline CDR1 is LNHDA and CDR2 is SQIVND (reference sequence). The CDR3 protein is CASRLAVYNEQFF. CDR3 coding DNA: TGTGCCAGCCGACTAGCGGTTTACAATGAGCAGTTCTTC.

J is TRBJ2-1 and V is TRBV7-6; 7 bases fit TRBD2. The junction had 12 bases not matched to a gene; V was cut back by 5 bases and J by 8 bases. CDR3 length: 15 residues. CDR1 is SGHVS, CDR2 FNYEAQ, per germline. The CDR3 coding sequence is TGTGCCAGCAGCCCACGACGGGAGCGGGGCTATGAGCAGTTCTTC. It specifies CASSPRRERGYEQFF.

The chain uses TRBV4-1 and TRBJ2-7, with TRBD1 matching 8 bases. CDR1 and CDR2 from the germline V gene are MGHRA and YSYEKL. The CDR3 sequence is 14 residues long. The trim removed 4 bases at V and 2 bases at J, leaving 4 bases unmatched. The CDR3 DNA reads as TGCGCCAGCAGCCCACAGGGGGGACCCTACGAGCAGTACTTC. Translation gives CASSPQGGPYEQYF.

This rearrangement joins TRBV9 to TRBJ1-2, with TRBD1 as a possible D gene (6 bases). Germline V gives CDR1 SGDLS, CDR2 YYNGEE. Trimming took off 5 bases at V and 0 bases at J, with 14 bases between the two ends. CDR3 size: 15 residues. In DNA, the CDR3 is TGTGCCAGCAGGGCTACAGGGAGAGCTAACTATGGCTACACCTTC. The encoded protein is CASRATGRANYGYTF. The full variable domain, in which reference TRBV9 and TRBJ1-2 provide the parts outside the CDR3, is DSGVTQTPKHLITATGQRVTLRCSPRSGDLSVYWYQQSLDQGLQFLIQYYNGEERAKGNILERFSAQQFPDLHSELNLSSLELGDSALYFCASRATGRANYGYTFGSGTRLTVV.

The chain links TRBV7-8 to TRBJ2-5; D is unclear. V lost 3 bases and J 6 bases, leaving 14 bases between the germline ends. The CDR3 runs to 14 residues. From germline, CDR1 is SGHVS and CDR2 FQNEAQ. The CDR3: CASSFPRVRQTQYF. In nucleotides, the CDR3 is TGTGCCAGCAGCTTTCCGCGAGTGAGACAGACCCAGTACTTC. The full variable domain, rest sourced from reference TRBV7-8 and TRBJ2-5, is GAGVSQSPRYKVAKRGQDVALRCDPISGHVSLFWYQQALGQGPEFLTYFQNEAQLDKSGLPSDRFFAERPEGSVSTLKIQRTQQEDSAVYLCASSFPRVRQTQYFGPGTRLLVL.

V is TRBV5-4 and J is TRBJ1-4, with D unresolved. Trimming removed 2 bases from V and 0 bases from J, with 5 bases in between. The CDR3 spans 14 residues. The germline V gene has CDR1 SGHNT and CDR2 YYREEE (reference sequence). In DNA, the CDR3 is TGTGCCAGCAGCTTAAGTGCAACTAATGAAAAACTGTTTTTT. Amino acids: CASSLSATNEKLFF.

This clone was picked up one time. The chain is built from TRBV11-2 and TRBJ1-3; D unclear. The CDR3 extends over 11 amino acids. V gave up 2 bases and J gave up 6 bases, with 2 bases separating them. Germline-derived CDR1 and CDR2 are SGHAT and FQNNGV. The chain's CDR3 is CASSLSNTIYF. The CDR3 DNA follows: TGTGCCAGCAGCTTATCAAACACCATATATTTT.

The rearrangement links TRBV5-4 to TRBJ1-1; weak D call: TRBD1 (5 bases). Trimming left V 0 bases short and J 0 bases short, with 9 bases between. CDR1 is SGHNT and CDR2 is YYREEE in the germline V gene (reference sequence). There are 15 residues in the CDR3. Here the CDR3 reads CASSLGGGMNTEAFF. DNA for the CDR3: TGTGCCAGCAGCTTGGGGGGCGGGATGAACACTGAAGCTTTCTTT.

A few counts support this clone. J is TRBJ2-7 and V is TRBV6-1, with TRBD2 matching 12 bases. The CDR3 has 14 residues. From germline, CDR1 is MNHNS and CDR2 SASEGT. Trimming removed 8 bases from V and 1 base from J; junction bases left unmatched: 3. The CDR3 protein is CASVGLAGSYEQYF. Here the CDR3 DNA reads TGTGCCAGCGTTGGACTAGCGGGGTCCTACGAGCAGTACTTC.

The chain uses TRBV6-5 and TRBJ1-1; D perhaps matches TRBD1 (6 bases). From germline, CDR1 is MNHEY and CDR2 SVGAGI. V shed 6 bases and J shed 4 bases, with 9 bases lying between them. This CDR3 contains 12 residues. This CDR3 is CASSQGSTEAFF. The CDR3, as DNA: TGTGCCAGCAGCCAGGGGTCCACTGAAGCTTTCTTT.

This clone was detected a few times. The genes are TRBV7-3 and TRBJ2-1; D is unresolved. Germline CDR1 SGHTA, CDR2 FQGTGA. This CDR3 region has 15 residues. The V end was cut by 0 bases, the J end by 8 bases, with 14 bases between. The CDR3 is CASSLTSSIGDEQFF. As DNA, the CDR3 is TGTGCCAGCAGCTTAACTTCCAGTATTGGCGATGAGCAGTTCTTC.

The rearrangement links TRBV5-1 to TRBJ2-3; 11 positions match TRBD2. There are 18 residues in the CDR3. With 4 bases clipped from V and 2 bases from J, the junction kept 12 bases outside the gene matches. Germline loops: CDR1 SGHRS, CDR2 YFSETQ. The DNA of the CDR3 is TGCGCCAGCAGCCGGCCCGGGACTAGCGGAGGAAACACAGATACGCAGTATTTT. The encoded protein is CASSRPGTSGGNTDTQYF. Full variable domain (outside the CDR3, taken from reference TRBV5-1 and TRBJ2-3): KAGVTQTPRYLIKTRGQQVTLSCSPISGHRSVSWYQQTPGQGLQFLFEYFSETQRNKGNFPGRFSGRQFSNSRSEMNVSTLELGDSALYLCASSRPGTSGGNTDTQYFGPGTRLTVL.

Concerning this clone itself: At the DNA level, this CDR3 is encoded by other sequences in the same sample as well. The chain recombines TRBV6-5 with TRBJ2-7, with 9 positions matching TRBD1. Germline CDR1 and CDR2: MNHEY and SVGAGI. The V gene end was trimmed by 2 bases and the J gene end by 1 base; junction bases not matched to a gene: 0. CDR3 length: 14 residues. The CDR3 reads CASSYDRGSYEQYF. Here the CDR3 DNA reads TGTGCCAGCAGTTACGACAGGGGGTCCTACGAGCAGTACTTC.

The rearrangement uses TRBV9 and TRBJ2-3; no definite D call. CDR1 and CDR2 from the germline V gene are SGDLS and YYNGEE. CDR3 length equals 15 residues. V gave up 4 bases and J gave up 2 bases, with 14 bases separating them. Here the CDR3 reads CASSLRLANTDTQYF. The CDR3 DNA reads TGTGCCAGCAGCCTTCGACTGGCGAACACAGATACGCAGTATTTT.

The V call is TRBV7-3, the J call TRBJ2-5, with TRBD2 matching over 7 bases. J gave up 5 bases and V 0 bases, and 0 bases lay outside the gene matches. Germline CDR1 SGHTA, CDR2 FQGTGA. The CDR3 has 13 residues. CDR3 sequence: CASSLTGGETQYF. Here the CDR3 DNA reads TGTGCCAGCAGCTTAACGGGAGGGGAGACCCAGTACTTC. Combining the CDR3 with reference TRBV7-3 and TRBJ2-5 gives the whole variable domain GAGVSQTPSNKVTEKGKYVELRCDPISGHTALYWYRQSLGQGPEFLIYFQGTGAADDSGLPNDRFFAVRPEGSVSTLKIQRTERGDSAVYLCASSLTGGETQYFGPGTRLLVL.

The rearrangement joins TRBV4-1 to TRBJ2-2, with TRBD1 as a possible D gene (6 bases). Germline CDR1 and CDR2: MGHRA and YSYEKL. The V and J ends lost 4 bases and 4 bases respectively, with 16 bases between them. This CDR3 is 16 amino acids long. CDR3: CASSPYERTVTGELFF. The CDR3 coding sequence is TGCGCCAGCAGCCCATACGAACGGACAGTCACCGGGGAGCTGTTTTTT.

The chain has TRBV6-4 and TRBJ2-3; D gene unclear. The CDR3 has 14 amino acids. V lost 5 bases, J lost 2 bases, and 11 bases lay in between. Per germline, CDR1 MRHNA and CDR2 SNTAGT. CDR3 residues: CASSRTRDTDTQYF. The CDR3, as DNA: TGTGCCAGCAGTCGGACCCGCGACACAGATACGCAGTATTTT.

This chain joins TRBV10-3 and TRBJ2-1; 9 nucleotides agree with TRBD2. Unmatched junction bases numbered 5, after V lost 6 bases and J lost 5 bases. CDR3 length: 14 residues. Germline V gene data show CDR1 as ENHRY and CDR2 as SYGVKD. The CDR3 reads CAIRLAGLNNEQFF. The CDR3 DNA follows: TGTGCCATCAGGCTAGCGGGGCTAAACAATGAGCAGTTCTTC.

As DNA, the CDR3 is TGTGCCATCAGTGAAGGGTCAGGGGAAGGGCAGACCCAGTACTTC. Its protein product is CAISEGSGEGQTQYF. The chain couples TRBV10-3 to TRBJ2-5; tentatively, D is TRBD1 (6 bases). In germline, CDR1 is ENHRY, CDR2 SYGVKD. CDR3 size: 15 residues. V gave up 3 bases and J gave up 6 bases, with 17 bases separating them.

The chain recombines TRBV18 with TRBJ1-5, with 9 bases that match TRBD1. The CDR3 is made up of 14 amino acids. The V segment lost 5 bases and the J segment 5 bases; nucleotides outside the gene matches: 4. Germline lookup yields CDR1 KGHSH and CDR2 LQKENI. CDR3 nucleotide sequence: TGTGCCAGCTCAGCCAGGACAGGGGATCAGCCCCAGCATTTT. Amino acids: CASSARTGDQPQHF.

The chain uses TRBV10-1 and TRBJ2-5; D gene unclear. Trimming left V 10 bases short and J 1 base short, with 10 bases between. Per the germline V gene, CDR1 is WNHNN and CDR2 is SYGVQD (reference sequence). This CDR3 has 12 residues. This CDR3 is CAISVVQETQYF. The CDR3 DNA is TGCGCCATCTCCGTAGTCCAAGAGACCCAGTACTTC.

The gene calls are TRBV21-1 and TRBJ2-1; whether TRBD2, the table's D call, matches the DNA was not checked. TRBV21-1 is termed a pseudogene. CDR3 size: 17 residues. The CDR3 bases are TGTGCCAGCAGCAGCGCTAGCGGGAGCTTGTTGAGGAATGAGCAGTTCTTC. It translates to CASSSASGSLLRNEQFF.

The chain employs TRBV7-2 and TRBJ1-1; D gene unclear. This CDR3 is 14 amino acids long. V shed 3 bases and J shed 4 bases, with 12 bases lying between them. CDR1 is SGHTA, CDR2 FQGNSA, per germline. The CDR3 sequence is CASSFGPGGTEAFF. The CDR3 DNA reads TGTGCCAGCAGCTTTGGTCCGGGAGGCACTGAAGCTTTCTTT.

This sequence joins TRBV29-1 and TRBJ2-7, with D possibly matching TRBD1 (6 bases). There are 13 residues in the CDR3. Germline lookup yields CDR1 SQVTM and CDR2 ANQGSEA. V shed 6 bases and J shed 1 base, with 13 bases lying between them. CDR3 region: CSVVDRTSYEQYF. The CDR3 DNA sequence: TGCAGCGTCGTTGACAGGACTTCCTACGAGCAGTACTTC.

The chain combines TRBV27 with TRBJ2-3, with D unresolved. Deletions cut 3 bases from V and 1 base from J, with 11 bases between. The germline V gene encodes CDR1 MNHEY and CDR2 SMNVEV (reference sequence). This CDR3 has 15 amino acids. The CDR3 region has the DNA TGTGCCAGCAGTTTCTTGCTGGAAGGCACAGATACGCAGTATTTT. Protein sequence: CASSFLLEGTDTQYF.

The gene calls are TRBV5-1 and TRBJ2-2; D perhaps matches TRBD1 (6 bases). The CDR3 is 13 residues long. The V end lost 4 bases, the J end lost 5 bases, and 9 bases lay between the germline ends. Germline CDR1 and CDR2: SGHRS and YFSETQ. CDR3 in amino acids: CASSPTGTGELFF. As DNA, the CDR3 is TGCGCCAGCAGCCCTACAGGGACCGGGGAGCTGTTTTTT.

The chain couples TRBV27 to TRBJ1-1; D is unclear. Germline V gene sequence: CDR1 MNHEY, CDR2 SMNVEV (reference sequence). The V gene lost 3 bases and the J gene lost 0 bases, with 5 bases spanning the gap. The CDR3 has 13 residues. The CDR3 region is CASSFGLNTEAFF. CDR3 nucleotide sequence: TGTGCCAGCAGTTTCGGATTGAACACTGAAGCTTTCTTT.

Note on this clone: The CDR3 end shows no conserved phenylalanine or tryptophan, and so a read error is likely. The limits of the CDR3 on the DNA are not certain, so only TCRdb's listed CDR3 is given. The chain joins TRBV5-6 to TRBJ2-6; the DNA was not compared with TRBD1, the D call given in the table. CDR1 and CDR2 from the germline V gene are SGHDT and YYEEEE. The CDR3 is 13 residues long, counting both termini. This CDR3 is CASSSTSDRDRAP.

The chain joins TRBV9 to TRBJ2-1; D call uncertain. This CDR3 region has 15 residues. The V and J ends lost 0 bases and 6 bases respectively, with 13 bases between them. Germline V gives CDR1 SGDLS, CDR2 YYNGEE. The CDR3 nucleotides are TGTGCCAGCAGCGTAGGGGGAACATTCAGCAATGAGCAGTTCTTC. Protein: CASSVGGTFSNEQFF.